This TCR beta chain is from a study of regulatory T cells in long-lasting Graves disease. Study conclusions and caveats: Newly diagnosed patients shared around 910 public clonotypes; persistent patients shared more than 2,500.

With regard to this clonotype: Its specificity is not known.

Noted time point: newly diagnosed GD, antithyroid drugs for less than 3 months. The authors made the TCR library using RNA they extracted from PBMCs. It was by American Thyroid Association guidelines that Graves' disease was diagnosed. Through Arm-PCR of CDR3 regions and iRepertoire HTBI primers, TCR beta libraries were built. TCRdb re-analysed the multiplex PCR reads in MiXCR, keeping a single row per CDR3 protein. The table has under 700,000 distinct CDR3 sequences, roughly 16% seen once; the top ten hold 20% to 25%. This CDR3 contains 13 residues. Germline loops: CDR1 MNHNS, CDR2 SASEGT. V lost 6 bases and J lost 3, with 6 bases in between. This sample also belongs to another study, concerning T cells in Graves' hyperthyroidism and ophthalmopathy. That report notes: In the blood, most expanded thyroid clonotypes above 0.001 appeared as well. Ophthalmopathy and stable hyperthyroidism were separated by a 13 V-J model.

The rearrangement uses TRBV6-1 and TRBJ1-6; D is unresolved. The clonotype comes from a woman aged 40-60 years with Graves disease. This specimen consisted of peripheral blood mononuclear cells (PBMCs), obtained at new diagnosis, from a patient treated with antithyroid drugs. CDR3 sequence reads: CASRGIYNSPLHF. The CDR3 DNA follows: TGTGCCAGCAGAGGGATCTATAATTCACCCCTCCACTTT.